Following are 15 T cell receptor beta chains from one sample sequenced in a study of beta chain features in type 1 diabetes (dated by TCRdb to between 2017 and 2018). The library was made by the immunoSEQ multiplex PCR assay. All of the isolated RNA was reverse transcribed with the High Capacity cDNA Reverse Transcription Kit, so expressed TCRB transcripts were sequenced. TCRdb mirrors the immuneACCESS table, restricted to in-frame sequences. Some clones are absent from its copies; in checked studies, under half trace to an unresolved V gene, and the reason for the others is unknown. Counted in this sample were under 900,000 clones; 15% to 20% of them appeared once. The ten largest clones take up 0.02% to 0.03% of the sample. The sample taken for sequencing was naive CD4+ T cells from blood. The cell subset or site label corresponds to: true naive CD4+ T cells. The receptors shown here come from a woman under 30 in good health.

This clone was recorded a few times. Distinct nucleotide sequences in the sample also encode this CDR3. The chain joins TRBV5-1 to TRBJ2-3, with D perhaps matching TRBD1 or TRBD2 (5 bases each). The CDR3 loop spans 14 amino acids. Looked up from germline, CDR1 is SGHRS and CDR2 is YFSETQ. V was shortened by 5 bases and J by 0 bases, with 10 bases between the two germline ends. CDR3 sequence: CASRTGASTDTQYF. CDR3 DNA sequence: TGCGCCAGCAGAACCGGGGCGAGCACAGATACGCAGTATTTT.

CDR3 coding DNA: TGTGCCACCACACTAGCGGGAGGCACCGGGGAGCTGTTTTTT. Encoded protein: CATTLAGGTGELFF. This sequence joins TRBV27 and TRBJ2-2, with 12 bases lining up with TRBD2. V gave up 10 bases and J gave up 4 bases; unmatched junction bases: 4. The CDR3 runs to 14 residues. The V gene's germline CDR1 is MNHEY and CDR2 SMNVEV (reference sequence).

The V and J genes are TRBV15 and TRBJ1-1; unclear D gene. CDR1 is LNHNV and CDR2 is YYDKDF in the germline V gene (reference sequence). Trimming cost V 3 bases and J 0 bases, with 11 bases left between them. This CDR3 region has 15 residues. The CDR3 bases are TGTGCCACCAGCAGCAGCTACCTTATGAACACTGAAGCTTTCTTT. Amino acids: CATSSSYLMNTEAFF. The full variable domain, its missing parts supplied by reference TRBV15 and TRBJ1-1, is DAMVIQNPRYQVTQFGKPVTLSCSQTLNHNVMYWYQQKSSQAPKLLFHYYDKDFNNEADTPDNFQSRRPNTSFCFLDIRSPGLGDTAMYLCATSSSYLMNTEAFFGQGTRLTVV.

This clone was seen only a few times. The chain has TRBV7-2 and TRBJ2-2; 11 nucleotides line up with TRBD2. CDR1 and CDR2 (germline): SGHTA, FQGNSA. V was pared by 6 bases and J by 4 bases, with 10 bases of the junction left unmatched. The CDR3 length is 17 residues. In nucleotides, the CDR3 is TGTGCCAGCAGTGGGGTAGCGGGAGGGCCGGGCACCGGGGAGCTGTTTTTT. Its translation is CASSGVAGGPGTGELFF.

The J gene is TRBJ2-3, the V gene TRBV7-3, with D uncertain. Germline lookup yields CDR1 SGHTA and CDR2 FQGTGA. With 5 bases removed from V and 10 bases from J, the gap between germline ends came to 19 bases. This CDR3 comprises 14 residues. The CDR3 reads CASSPGRPTDAQYF. CDR3 DNA sequence: TGTGCCAGCAGCCCTGGACGACCCACCGATGCGCAGTATTTT.

The gene calls are TRBV7-9 and TRBJ2-7; D remains ambiguous. This CDR3 is 14 amino acids long. Germline CDR1 reads SEHNR; CDR2 reads FQNEAQ (reference sequence). V dropped 0 bases and J dropped 5 bases, with 11 bases sitting between them. The CDR3 sequence is CASSLAGIGHEQYF. The CDR3, as DNA: TGTGCCAGCAGCTTAGCGGGGATCGGCCACGAGCAGTACTTC.

This clone was seen a handful of times. This rearrangement joins TRBV14 to TRBJ1-1; possible D gene TRBD1, 5 bases. V lost 2 bases, J lost 8 bases, and 12 bases lay in between. CDR1 is SGHDN and CDR2 is FVKESK in the germline V gene. The CDR3 runs 13 residues. For the CDR3, the DNA is TGTGCCAGCAGCCAACAACTTGGGGGGGAAGCTTTCTTT. Its protein is CASSQQLGGEAFF.

V usage is TRBV28 and J usage is TRBJ2-5; D is perhaps TRBD2 (6 bases). The CDR3 has 15 residues. Looked up from germline, CDR1 is MDHEN and CDR2 is SYDVKM. V lost 5 bases and J 4 bases, leaving 17 bases between the germline ends. The CDR3 protein is CASSTRTGTRETQYF. CDR3 nucleotides: TGTGCCAGCAGTACCCGAACCGGGACTCGAGAGACCCAGTACTTC.

CDR3 sequence reads: CASSGGRAGQETQYF. CDR3 in DNA: TGTGCCAGCAGCGGCGGGAGGGCGGGACAAGAGACCCAGTACTTC. This chain connects TRBV9 to TRBJ2-5, with 9 bases identical to TRBD2. The CDR3 spans 15 residues. V lost 3 bases to trimming and J lost 2 bases; unmatched junction nucleotides: 5. CDR1 is SGDLS and CDR2 is YYNGEE in the germline V gene. The whole variable domain, filled in from reference TRBV9 and TRBJ2-5, reads DSGVTQTPKHLITATGQRVTLRCSPRSGDLSVYWYQQSLDQGLQFLIQYYNGEERAKGNILERFSAQQFPDLHSELNLSSLELGDSALYFCASSGGRAGQETQYFGPGTRLLVL.

The V gene is TRBV7-3, the J gene TRBJ2-1, with D perhaps matching TRBD2 (6 bases). V was clipped by 2 bases and J by 7 bases, with 15 bases between them. The CDR3 runs 15 residues. Germline assignment: CDR1 SGHTA and CDR2 FQGTGA. The CDR3 DNA is TGTGCCAGCAGCTTATTGGGAGGAGGATGGAATGAGCAGTTCTTC. Translation: CASSLLGGGWNEQFF.

The chain links TRBV7-2 to TRBJ2-5; possibly TRBD1 for D (5 bases). This CDR3 spans 15 amino acids. Trimming took 7 bases from V and 1 from J, leaving 16 bases between them. CDR1 is SGHTA and CDR2 is FQGNSA in the germline V gene. The CDR3 is CASTYLGLSQETQYF. DNA for the CDR3: TGTGCCAGCACCTATCTGGGGCTTTCCCAAGAGACCCAGTACTTC.

The genes are TRBV29-1 and TRBJ2-7; 8 nucleotides align to TRBD1. V was clipped by 6 bases and J by 2 bases; unmatched bases: 9. This CDR3 region has 14 residues. Germline-derived CDR1 and CDR2 are SQVTM and ANQGSEA. The CDR3 region is CSVGRDRSTYEQYF. CDR3 nucleotide sequence: TGCAGCGTGGGTCGGGACAGGTCGACCTACGAGCAGTACTTC.

J is TRBJ1-5 and V is TRBV15, with 7 bases that match TRBD1. The germline gives CDR1 LNHNV, CDR2 YYDKDF (reference sequence). The CDR3 extends over 16 amino acids. The trim removed 5 bases at V and 6 bases at J, leaving 13 bases unmatched. The CDR3 region has the DNA TGTGCCACCAGCGGACGCCCCAGGGGGGTGGGTCAGCCCCAGCATTTT. Amino acids: CATSGRPRGVGQPQHF.

This clone was detected only a few times. DNA for the CDR3: TGTGCCAGCTCACCAAGGGACAGCTCAACCTACGAGCAGTACTTC. Residues: CASSPRDSSTYEQYF. This chain uses TRBV18 with TRBJ2-7; 7 nucleotides agree with TRBD1. Per the germline V gene, CDR1 is KGHSH and CDR2 is LQKENI. Unmatched junction bases numbered 6, after V lost 2 bases and J lost 2 bases. The CDR3 consists of 15 residues.

This clone was seen more than once but under ten times. The V gene is TRBV6-1, the J gene TRBJ2-7; no firm D call. The V end lost 3 bases, the J end lost 0 bases, and 18 bases lay between the germline ends. CDR1 is MNHNS, CDR2 SASEGT, per germline. The CDR3 covers 17 residues. The CDR3 DNA is TGTGCCAGCAGTGAGAAGGCAAGGACGAAATTCTCCTACGAGCAGTACTTC. Amino acid sequence: CASSEKARTKFSYEQYF.